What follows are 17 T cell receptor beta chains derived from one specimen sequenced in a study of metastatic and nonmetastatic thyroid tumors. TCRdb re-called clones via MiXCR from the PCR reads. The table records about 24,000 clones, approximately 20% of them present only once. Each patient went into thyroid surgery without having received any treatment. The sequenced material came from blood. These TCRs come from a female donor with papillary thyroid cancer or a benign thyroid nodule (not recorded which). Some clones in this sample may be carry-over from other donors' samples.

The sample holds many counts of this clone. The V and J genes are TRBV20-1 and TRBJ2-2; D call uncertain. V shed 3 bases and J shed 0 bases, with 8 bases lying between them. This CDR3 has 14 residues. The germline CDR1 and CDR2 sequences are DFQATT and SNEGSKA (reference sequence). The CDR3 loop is CSARGWSNTGELFF. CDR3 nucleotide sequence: TGCAGTGCTAGGGGGTGGTCGAACACCGGGGAGCTGTTTTTT.

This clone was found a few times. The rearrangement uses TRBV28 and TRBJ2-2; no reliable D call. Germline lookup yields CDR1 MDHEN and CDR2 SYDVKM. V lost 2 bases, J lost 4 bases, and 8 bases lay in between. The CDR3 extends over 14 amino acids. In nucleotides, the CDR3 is TGTGCCAGCAGTTTACACGAAAGCACCGGGGAGCTGTTTTTT. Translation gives CASSLHESTGELFF.

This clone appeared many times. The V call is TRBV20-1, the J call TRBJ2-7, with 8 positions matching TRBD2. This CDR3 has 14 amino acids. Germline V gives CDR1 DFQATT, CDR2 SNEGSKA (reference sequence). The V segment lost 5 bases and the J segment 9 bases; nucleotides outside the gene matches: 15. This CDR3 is CSAPPRLASLGQYF. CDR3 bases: TGCAGTGCTCCCCCCCGACTAGCGTCCCTGGGGCAGTACTTC.

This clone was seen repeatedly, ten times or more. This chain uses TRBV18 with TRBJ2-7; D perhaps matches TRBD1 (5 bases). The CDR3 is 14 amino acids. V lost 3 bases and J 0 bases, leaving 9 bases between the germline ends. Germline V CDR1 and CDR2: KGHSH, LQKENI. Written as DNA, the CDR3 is TGTGCCAGCTCACCGACAGAGTTCTCCTACGAGCAGTACTTC. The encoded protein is CASSPTEFSYEQYF.

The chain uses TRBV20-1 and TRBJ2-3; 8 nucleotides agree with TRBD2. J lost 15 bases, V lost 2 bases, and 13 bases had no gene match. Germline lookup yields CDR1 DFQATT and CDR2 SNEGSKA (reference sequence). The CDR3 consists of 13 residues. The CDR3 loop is CSARRGGTDTHYF. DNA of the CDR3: TGCAGTGCTAGACGGGGGGGCACAGATACTCATTATTTT.

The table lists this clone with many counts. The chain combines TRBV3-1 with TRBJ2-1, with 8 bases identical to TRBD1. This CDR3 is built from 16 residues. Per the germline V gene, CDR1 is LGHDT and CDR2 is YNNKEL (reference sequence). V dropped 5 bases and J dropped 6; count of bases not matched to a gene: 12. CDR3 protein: CASSTYGQGLINEQFF. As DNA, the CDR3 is TGTGCCAGCAGCACCTATGGACAGGGTCTCATCAATGAGCAGTTCTTC.

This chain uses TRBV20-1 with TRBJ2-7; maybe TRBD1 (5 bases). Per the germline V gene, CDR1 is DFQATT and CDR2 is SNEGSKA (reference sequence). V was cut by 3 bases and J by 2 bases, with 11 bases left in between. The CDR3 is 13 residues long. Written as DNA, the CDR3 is TGCAGTGCTAGGACAGCGTATGCCTACGAGCAGTACTTC. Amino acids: CSARTAYAYEQYF.

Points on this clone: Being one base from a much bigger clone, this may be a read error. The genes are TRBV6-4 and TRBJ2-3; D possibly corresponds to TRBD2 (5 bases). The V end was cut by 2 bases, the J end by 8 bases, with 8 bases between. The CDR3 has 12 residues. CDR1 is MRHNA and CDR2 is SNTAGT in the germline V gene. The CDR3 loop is CASSDPEGTQYF. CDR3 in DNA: TGTGCCAGCAGTGACCCTGAGGGTACGCAGTATTTT.

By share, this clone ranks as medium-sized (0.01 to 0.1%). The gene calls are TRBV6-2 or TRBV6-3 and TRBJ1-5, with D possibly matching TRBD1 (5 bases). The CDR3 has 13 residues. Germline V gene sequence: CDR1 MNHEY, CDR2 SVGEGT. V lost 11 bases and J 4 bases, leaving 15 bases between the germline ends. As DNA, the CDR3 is TGTGCCGTCGGGGCCATAGAGAATCAGCCCCAGCATTTT. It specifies CAVGAIENQPQHF.

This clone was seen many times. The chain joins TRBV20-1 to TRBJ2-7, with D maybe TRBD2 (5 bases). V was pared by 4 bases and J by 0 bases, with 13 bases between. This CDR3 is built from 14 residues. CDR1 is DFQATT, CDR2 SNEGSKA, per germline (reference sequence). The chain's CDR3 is CSATPGYFSYEQYF. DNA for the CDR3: TGCAGTGCTACCCCGGGGTATTTCTCCTACGAGCAGTACTTC.

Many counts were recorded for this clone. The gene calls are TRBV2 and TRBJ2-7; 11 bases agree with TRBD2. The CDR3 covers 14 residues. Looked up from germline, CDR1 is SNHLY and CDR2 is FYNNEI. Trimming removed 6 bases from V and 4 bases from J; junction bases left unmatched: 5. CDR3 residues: CASRRLAGFYEQYF. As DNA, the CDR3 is TGTGCCAGCAGGAGACTAGCGGGGTTTTACGAGCAGTACTTC.

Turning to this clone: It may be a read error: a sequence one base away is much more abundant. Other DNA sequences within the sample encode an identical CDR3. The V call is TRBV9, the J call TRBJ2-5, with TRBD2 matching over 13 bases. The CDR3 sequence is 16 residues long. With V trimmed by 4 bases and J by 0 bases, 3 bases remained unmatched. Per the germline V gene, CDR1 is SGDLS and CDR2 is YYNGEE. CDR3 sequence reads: CASSPGTSGNQETQYF. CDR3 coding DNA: TGTGCCAGCAGCCCGGGGACTAGCGGGAACCAAGAGACCCAGTACTTC.

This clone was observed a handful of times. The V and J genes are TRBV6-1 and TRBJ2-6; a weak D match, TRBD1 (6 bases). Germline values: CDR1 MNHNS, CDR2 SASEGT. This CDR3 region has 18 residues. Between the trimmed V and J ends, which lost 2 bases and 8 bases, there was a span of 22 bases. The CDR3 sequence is CASSELRTVLSGSNVLTF. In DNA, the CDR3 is TGTGCCAGCAGTGAACTCCGGACAGTTTTATCCGGGTCCAACGTCCTGACTTTC.

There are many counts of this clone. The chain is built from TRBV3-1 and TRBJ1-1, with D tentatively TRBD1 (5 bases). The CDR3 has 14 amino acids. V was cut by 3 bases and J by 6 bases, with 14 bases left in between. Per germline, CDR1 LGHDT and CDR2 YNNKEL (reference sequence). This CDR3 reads CASSQFLGVAEAFF. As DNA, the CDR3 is TGTGCCAGCAGCCAGTTTCTAGGGGTCGCTGAAGCTTTCTTT.

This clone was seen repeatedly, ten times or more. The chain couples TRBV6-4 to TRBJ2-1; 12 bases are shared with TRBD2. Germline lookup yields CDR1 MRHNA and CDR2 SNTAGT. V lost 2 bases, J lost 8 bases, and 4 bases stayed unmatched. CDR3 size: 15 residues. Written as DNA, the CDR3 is TGTGCCAGCAGTGACGTGACTAGCGGGAGCCATGAGCAGTTCTTC. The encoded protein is CASSDVTSGSHEQFF.

CDR3 residues: CASSVTSGDTGELFF. CDR3 sequence (DNA): TGTGCCAGCAGCGTGACTAGCGGGGACACCGGGGAGCTGTTTTTT. The V call is TRBV6-4, the J call TRBJ2-2, with 11 positions matching TRBD2. V was pared by 6 bases and J by 3 bases, with 3 bases of the junction left unmatched. Germline loops: CDR1 MRHNA, CDR2 SNTAGT. The CDR3 spans 15 residues.

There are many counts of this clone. This CDR3 is CASPGTGVSYNEQFF. The CDR3 DNA reads as TGTGCCAGTCCCGGGACAGGGGTCTCCTACAATGAGCAGTTCTTC. V usage is TRBV6-4 and J usage is TRBJ2-1; 10 nucleotides agree with TRBD1. V trimming: 9 bases; J trimming: 0 bases; junction bases outside the gene matches: 5. CDR1 and CDR2 (germline): MRHNA, SNTAGT. CDR3 length equals 15 residues.